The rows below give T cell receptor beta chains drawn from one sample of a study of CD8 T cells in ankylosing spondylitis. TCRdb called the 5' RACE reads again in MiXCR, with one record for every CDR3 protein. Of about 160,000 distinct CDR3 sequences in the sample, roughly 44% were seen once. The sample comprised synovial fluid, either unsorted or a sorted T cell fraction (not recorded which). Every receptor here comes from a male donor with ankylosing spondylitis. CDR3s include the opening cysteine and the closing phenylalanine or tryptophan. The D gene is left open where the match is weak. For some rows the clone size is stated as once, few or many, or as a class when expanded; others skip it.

cdr3_aa: CSAIGGLESGQESYEQYF; cdr3_nt: TGCAGTGCTATAGGTGGTCTGGAGAGCGGGCAGGAATCCTACGAGCAGTACTTC; j_call: TRBJ2-7; d_call: .; v_call: TRBV20-1; clone_size: .
cdr3_aa: CASSQSGLADAYNEQFF; cdr3_nt: TGTGCCAGCAGCCAGTCGGGACTAGCGGACGCCTACAATGAGCAGTTCTTC; j_call: TRBJ2-1; d_call: TRBD2; v_call: TRBV3-1; clone_size: .
cdr3_aa: CASSFVIGLQETQYF; cdr3_nt: TGTGCCAGCAGCTTCGTAATAGGGCTCCAAGAGACCCAGTACTTC; j_call: TRBJ2-5; d_call: .; v_call: TRBV7-9; clone_size: .
cdr3_aa: CASRLVGEETQYF; cdr3_nt: TGTGCCAGCAGACTAGTGGGTGAAGAGACCCAGTACTTC; j_call: TRBJ2-5; d_call: .; v_call: TRBV28; clone_size: .
cdr3_aa: CSVEALLLAREQSSYNEQFF; cdr3_nt: TGCAGCGTTGAAGCCCTACTACTGGCTCGAGAACAAAGCTCCTACAATGAGCAGTTCTTC; j_call: TRBJ2-1; d_call: .; v_call: TRBV29-1; clone_size: few
cdr3_aa: CATSEPGTDTGELFF; cdr3_nt: TGTGCCACCAGTGAGCCCGGGACAGATACCGGGGAGCTGTTTTTT; j_call: TRBJ2-2; d_call: TRBD1; v_call: TRBV24-1; clone_size: few
cdr3_aa: CASSHYPGADTQYF; cdr3_nt: TGTGCCAGCAGCCACTATCCGGGTGCAGATACGCAGTATTTT; j_call: TRBJ2-3; d_call: .; v_call: TRBV7-2; clone_size: .
cdr3_aa: CSAREGHSYEQYF; cdr3_nt: TGCAGTGCTAGAGAGGGCCACTCCTACGAGCAGTACTTC; j_call: TRBJ2-7; d_call: .; v_call: TRBV20-1; clone_size: .
cdr3_aa: CASSLITGGFTDTQYF; cdr3_nt: TGTGCCAGCAGCCTTATAACAGGGGGCTTCACAGATACGCAGTATTTT; j_call: TRBJ2-3; d_call: TRBD1; v_call: TRBV7-9; clone_size: .
cdr3_aa: CASIGQYGDTQYF; cdr3_nt: TGTGCCAGCATCGGACAGTATGGAGATACGCAGTATTTT; j_call: TRBJ2-3; d_call: .; v_call: TRBV12-3/TRBV12-4; clone_size: .
cdr3_aa: CASSFFELSGNTIYF; cdr3_nt: TGTGCCAGCAGTTTTTTCGAACTCTCTGGAAACACCATATATTTT; j_call: TRBJ1-3; d_call: .; v_call: TRBV28; clone_size: many
cdr3_aa: CAAARRLTYEQYF; cdr3_nt: TGTGCCGCCGCGCGACGACTCACCTACGAGCAGTACTTC; j_call: TRBJ2-7; d_call: .; v_call: TRBV10-3; clone_size: .
cdr3_aa: CASSYRVGWANVLTF; cdr3_nt: TGTGCCAGCAGTTACCGAGTGGGATGGGCCAACGTCCTGACTTTC; j_call: TRBJ2-6; d_call: .; v_call: TRBV6-5; clone_size: .
cdr3_aa: CASSQDGPGNTIYF; cdr3_nt: TGCGCCAGCAGCCAAGATGGTCCTGGAAACACCATATATTTT; j_call: TRBJ1-3; d_call: .; v_call: TRBV4-3; clone_size: .
cdr3_aa: CASSHGPTRYEQYF; cdr3_nt: TGCGCCAGCAGCCACGGACCCACCCGCTACGAGCAGTACTTC; j_call: TRBJ2-7; d_call: .; v_call: TRBV4-1; clone_size: .
cdr3_aa: CASSLAPGHTQYF; cdr3_nt: TGTGCCAGCAGCTTAGCGCCAGGTCATACGCAGTATTTT; j_call: TRBJ2-3; d_call: .; v_call: TRBV7-9; clone_size: .
cdr3_aa: CASSQGAGGADTQYF; cdr3_nt: TGTGCCAGCAGCCAAGGAGCGGGGGGCGCGGATACGCAGTATTTT; j_call: TRBJ2-3; d_call: TRBD2; v_call: TRBV4-2; clone_size: many
cdr3_aa: CASSLMTSGSYEQFF; cdr3_nt: TGTGCCAGCAGCTTAATGACTAGCGGGAGCTATGAGCAGTTCTTC; j_call: TRBJ2-1; d_call: TRBD2; v_call: TRBV7-3; clone_size: .
cdr3_aa: CASSGLNRETNTEAFF; cdr3_nt: TGTGCCAGCAGCGGGTTGAACAGGGAAACGAACACTGAAGCTTTCTTT; j_call: TRBJ1-1; d_call: .; v_call: TRBV6-1; clone_size: .
cdr3_aa: CASSWGQGGTQYF; cdr3_nt: TGTGCCAGCAGCTGGGGACAGGGTGGGACCCAGTACTTC; j_call: TRBJ2-5; d_call: TRBD1; v_call: TRBV5-6; clone_size: few
cdr3_aa: CASSLDRVGTETQYF; cdr3_nt: TGTGCCAGCAGTCTGGACAGGGTAGGAACAGAAACGCAGTATTTT; j_call: TRBJ2-3; d_call: TRBD1; v_call: TRBV4-2; clone_size: .
cdr3_aa: CASTIAGGQNEQFF; cdr3_nt: TGTGCCAGTACCATAGCGGGAGGGCAGAATGAGCAGTTCTTC; j_call: TRBJ2-1; d_call: TRBD2; v_call: TRBV19; clone_size: .
cdr3_aa: CASSLNPDANSYNEQFF; cdr3_nt: TGTGCCAGCAGTTTGAATCCGGACGCGAACTCCTACAATGAGCAGTTCTTC; j_call: TRBJ2-1; d_call: .; v_call: TRBV28; clone_size: .
cdr3_aa: CASGLGNGELFF; cdr3_nt: TGTGCCAGCGGGCTAGGGAACGGGGAGCTGTTTTTT; j_call: TRBJ2-2; d_call: .; v_call: TRBV9; clone_size: .
cdr3_aa: CSAFGLAGIYEQYF; cdr3_nt: TGCAGTGCCTTTGGACTAGCGGGAATTTACGAGCAGTACTTC; j_call: TRBJ2-7; d_call: TRBD2; v_call: TRBV20-1; clone_size: .
cdr3_aa: CASSWGGGELFF; cdr3_nt: TGTGCCAGCAGCTGGGGAGGTGGGGAGCTGTTTTTT; j_call: TRBJ2-2; d_call: .; v_call: TRBV7-2; clone_size: few
cdr3_aa: CASSISGTSSYEQYF; cdr3_nt: TGTGCCAGCAGTATTTCCGGGACTAGCAGTTACGAGCAGTACTTC; j_call: TRBJ2-7; d_call: TRBD2; v_call: TRBV28; clone_size: .
cdr3_aa: CASSTGSPYEQYF; cdr3_nt: TGTGCCAGCAGTACGGGATCCCCCTACGAGCAGTACTTC; j_call: TRBJ2-7; d_call: .; v_call: TRBV12-3/TRBV12-4; clone_size: few
cdr3_aa: CASSQDGLAGGPTGELFF; cdr3_nt: TGTGCCAGCAGCCAAGACGGATTAGCGGGAGGGCCGACCGGGGAGCTGTTTTTT; j_call: TRBJ2-2; d_call: TRBD2; v_call: TRBV4-2; clone_size: few
cdr3_aa: CASSPGDTQYF; cdr3_nt: TGTGCCAGCAGTCCTGGAGATACGCAGTATTTT; j_call: TRBJ2-3; d_call: .; v_call: TRBV12-3/TRBV12-4; clone_size: many
cdr3_aa: CAITDFLRDRGQLGYGYTF; cdr3_nt: TGTGCCATCACCGACTTCCTTCGGGACAGGGGGCAGTTAGGCTATGGCTACACCTTC; j_call: TRBJ1-2; d_call: TRBD1; v_call: TRBV10-3; clone_size: many
cdr3_aa: CASSLARSDRGYYGYTF; cdr3_nt: TGTGCCAGCAGCTTAGCCAGGTCGGACAGGGGATACTATGGCTACACCTTC; j_call: TRBJ1-2; d_call: TRBD1; v_call: TRBV7-6; clone_size: .
cdr3_aa: CASSEWERHNEQFF; cdr3_nt: TGCGCCAGCAGTGAGTGGGAGCGTCACAATGAGCAGTTCTTC; j_call: TRBJ2-1; d_call: .; v_call: TRBV10-2; clone_size: few
cdr3_aa: CASSHPGLNTGELFF; cdr3_nt: TGTGCCAGCAGTCACCCGGGACTTAACACCGGGGAGCTGTTTTTT; j_call: TRBJ2-2; d_call: .; v_call: TRBV12-3/TRBV12-4; clone_size: few
cdr3_aa: CASSPHPRGMTQYF; cdr3_nt: TGTGCCAGCAGCCCCCATCCGCGGGGGATGACCCAGTACTTC; j_call: TRBJ2-5; d_call: TRBD2; v_call: TRBV7-8; clone_size: once
cdr3_aa: CSVGGTHTGELFF; cdr3_nt: TGCAGCGTTGGCGGGACCCACACCGGGGAGCTGTTTTTT; j_call: TRBJ2-2; d_call: .; v_call: TRBV29-1; clone_size: .
cdr3_aa: CSAKDSRLAGYTF; cdr3_nt: TGCAGTGCTAAGGACAGCCGTCTGGCTGGCTACACCTTC; j_call: TRBJ1-2; d_call: .; v_call: TRBV20-1; clone_size: few
cdr3_aa: CASSEGGRNYGYTF; cdr3_nt: TGTGCCAGCAGTGAAGGAGGCAGAAACTATGGCTACACCTTC; j_call: TRBJ1-2; d_call: .; v_call: TRBV2; clone_size: few
cdr3_aa: CASSLDWYTDTQYF; cdr3_nt: TGCGCCAGCAGCTTGGACTGGTACACAGATACGCAGTATTTT; j_call: TRBJ2-3; d_call: .; v_call: TRBV5-1; clone_size: .
cdr3_aa: CASSWWGQGYYEQYF; cdr3_nt: TGTGCCAGCTCCTGGTGGGGACAGGGTTATTACGAGCAGTACTTC; j_call: TRBJ2-7; d_call: TRBD1; v_call: TRBV6-1; clone_size: .
cdr3_aa: CSARSETGDVEQYF; cdr3_nt: TGCAGTGCTAGGAGCGAAACAGGGGACGTGGAGCAGTACTTC; j_call: TRBJ2-7; d_call: TRBD1; v_call: TRBV20-1; clone_size: few
cdr3_aa: CASSDGPRRYGYTF; cdr3_nt: TGTGCCAGCAGTGATGGCCCCCGGCGGTATGGCTACACCTTC; j_call: TRBJ1-2; d_call: .; v_call: TRBV25-1; clone_size: few
cdr3_aa: CASSRRLGSYGYTF; cdr3_nt: TGTGCCAGCTCACGACGTCTTGGGAGCTATGGCTACACCTTC; j_call: TRBJ1-2; d_call: .; v_call: TRBV18; clone_size: .
cdr3_aa: CASSLQEPYYNEQFF; cdr3_nt: TGTGCCAGCAGTTTGCAGGAGCCGTACTACAATGAGCAGTTCTTC; j_call: TRBJ2-1; d_call: .; v_call: TRBV12-3/TRBV12-4; clone_size: few
cdr3_aa: CASSILGELFF; cdr3_nt: TGTGCCAGCAGTATACTGGGGGAGCTGTTTTTT; j_call: TRBJ2-2; d_call: .; v_call: TRBV12-3/TRBV12-4; clone_size: many
cdr3_aa: CASSYGTLGPEAFF; cdr3_nt: TGTGCCAGCAGTTACGGGACCCTGGGCCCTGAAGCTTTCTTT; j_call: TRBJ1-1; d_call: .; v_call: TRBV6-5; clone_size: .
cdr3_aa: CASSPSGQGAWWYGYTF; cdr3_nt: TGCGCCAGCAGCCCCTCTGGCCAGGGGGCGTGGTGGTATGGCTACACCTTC; j_call: TRBJ1-2; d_call: TRBD1; v_call: TRBV4-1; clone_size: few
cdr3_aa: CASSLVGFYYGYTF; cdr3_nt: TGTGCCAGCAGCTTAGTTGGCTTCTACTATGGCTACACCTTC; j_call: TRBJ1-2; d_call: .; v_call: TRBV7-8; clone_size: .
cdr3_aa: CASSFASGGASATDTQYF; cdr3_nt: TGTGCCAGCAGTTTTGCTAGCGGGGGGGCTTCCGCCACAGATACGCAGTATTTT; j_call: TRBJ2-3; d_call: TRBD2; v_call: TRBV27; clone_size: .
cdr3_aa: CASSSTDVGHTDTQYF; cdr3_nt: TGTGCCAGCAGCTCCACCGACGTTGGCCACACAGATACGCAGTATTTT; j_call: TRBJ2-3; d_call: .; v_call: TRBV7-9; clone_size: few
cdr3_aa: CASSSRDRGQGAFF; cdr3_nt: TGTGCCAGCAGCAGCCGGGACAGGGGGCAAGGAGCTTTCTTT; j_call: TRBJ1-1; d_call: TRBD1; v_call: TRBV7-2; clone_size: .
cdr3_aa: CASSWGNPTDTQYF; cdr3_nt: TGTGCCAGCAGTTGGGGCAACCCCACAGATACGCAGTATTTT; j_call: TRBJ2-3; d_call: .; v_call: TRBV27; clone_size: few
cdr3_aa: CASGTGQGETQYF; cdr3_nt: TGTGCTAGTGGTACGGGACAGGGAGAGACCCAGTACTTC; j_call: TRBJ2-5; d_call: TRBD1; v_call: TRBV12-5; clone_size: .
cdr3_aa: CASSEGTGLSYEQYF; cdr3_nt: TGTGCCAGCAGTGAAGGGACAGGGCTCTCCTACGAGCAGTACTTC; j_call: TRBJ2-7; d_call: TRBD1; v_call: TRBV6-1; clone_size: many